The 10 T cell receptor beta chains below were found in one sample sequenced in a study of immune evolution from preneoplasia to lung adenocarcinoma. TCRdb's copy holds only in-frame clones and misses some; the assay was immunoSEQ multiplex PCR. Among several thousand clones listed, about 76% were seen once. The sequenced sample was FFPE invasive lung adenocarcinoma tissue. These receptors all come from a person between 50 and 60 years old with lung adenocarcinoma.

There are a few counts of this clone. V is TRBV4-1 and J is TRBJ1-1; tentatively, D is TRBD1 (5 bases). From germline, CDR1 is MGHRA and CDR2 YSYEKL. The CDR3 is 15 residues long. V was trimmed by 0 bases and J by 2 bases, leaving 10 bases between them. The CDR3 nucleotides read TGCGCCAGCAGCCAAGATAACCGGGACAACACTGAAGCTTTCTTT. It is translated as CASSQDNRDNTEAFF.

The V and J genes are TRBV28 and TRBJ2-7, with D uncertain. The germline V gene has CDR1 MDHEN and CDR2 SYDVKM. There are 12 residues in the CDR3. Trimming cost V 7 bases and J 3 bases, with 10 bases left between them. CDR3 residues: CASTDSVYEQYF. CDR3 bases: TGTGCCAGCACGGATTCAGTCTACGAGCAGTACTTC.

V usage is TRBV18 and J usage is TRBJ2-5; D is unclear. The CDR3 has 14 residues. Germline V gene sequence: CDR1 KGHSH, CDR2 LQKENI. Trimming cost V 1 base and J 2 bases, with 8 bases left between them. The CDR3 here is CASSPQGLQETQYF. CDR3 DNA sequence: TGTGCCAGCTCACCACAGGGTCTTCAAGAGACCCAGTACTTC.

The chain uses TRBV10-1 and TRBJ1-2; D unresolved. The CDR3 runs 11 residues. In germline, CDR1 is WNHNN, CDR2 SYGVQD (reference sequence). Trimming stripped 9 bases from V and 8 bases from J, with 13 bases between. The DNA for the CDR3 is TGCGCCAGTCCCCCCGAGGCAGGCTACACCTTC. This encodes CASPPEAGYTF.

This chain uses TRBV29-1 with TRBJ2-5; possible D gene TRBD2, 5 bases. Germline V gene data show CDR1 as SQVTM and CDR2 as ANQGSEA. Trimming removed 6 bases at V and 2 bases at J, with 10 bases between. The length of the CDR3 is 12 residues. The CDR3 DNA reads TGCAGCGTGAGGACTCCACAAGAGACCCAGTACTTC. This gives the protein CSVRTPQETQYF.

This clone occurred once. This sequence joins TRBV11-2 and TRBJ2-1; 11 bases are shared with TRBD2. CDR1 is SGHAT and CDR2 is FQNNGV in the germline V gene. After removal of 5 bases from V and 6 bases from J, the junction contained 3 bases not matched to a gene. The CDR3 runs 14 residues. The CDR3 here is CASSDSGRVNEQFF. The CDR3 coding sequence is TGTGCCAGCAGCGATAGCGGGAGGGTCAATGAGCAGTTCTTC.

The chain recombines TRBV5-5 with TRBJ2-3; the match to TRBD2 covers 11 bases. The CDR3 covers 16 residues. V dropped 4 bases and J dropped 0; count of bases not matched to a gene: 4. The V gene's germline CDR1 is SGHKS and CDR2 YYEKEE (reference sequence). The CDR3 DNA reads as TGTGCCAGCAGCGCGCTAGCGGGGGGTAGCACAGATACGCAGTATTTT. Translated: CASSALAGGSTDTQYF.

The V call is TRBV15, the J call TRBJ2-7, with D perhaps assigned TRBD1 or TRBD2 (5 bases each). V shed 0 bases and J shed 7 bases, with 10 bases lying between them. The germline V gene encodes CDR1 LNHNV and CDR2 YYDKDF (reference sequence). The CDR3 is 13 amino acids. CDR3 sequence: CATSRELWGEQYF. The CDR3 DNA follows: TGTGCCACCAGCAGAGAACTATGGGGGGAGCAGTACTTC.

The rearrangement links TRBV13 to TRBJ2-1; D is possibly TRBD2 (7 bases). CDR3 length: 12 amino acids. Germline V gene sequence: CDR1 PRHDT, CDR2 FYEKMQ (reference sequence). Trimming stripped 5 bases from V and 9 bases from J, with 11 bases between. The CDR3 is CASSKRGGEQFF. The DNA of the CDR3 is TGTGCCAGCAGCAAAAGGGGGGGTGAGCAGTTCTTC.

The chain uses TRBV11-2 and TRBJ1-2, with D tentatively TRBD1 (6 bases). Germline V gene sequence: CDR1 SGHAT, CDR2 FQNNGV. V gave up 3 bases and J gave up 4 bases, with 15 bases separating them. This CDR3 comprises 15 residues. CDR3 DNA: TGTGCCAGCAGCTTGAACGGGGGCGCGAGCTATGGCTACACCTTC. Encoded protein: CASSLNGGASYGYTF. The full variable domain, its missing parts supplied by reference TRBV11-2 and TRBJ1-2, is EAGVAQSPRYKIIEKRQSVAFWCNPISGHATLYWYQQILGQGPKLLIQFQNNGVVDDSQLPKDRFSAERLKGVDSTLKIQPAKLEDSAVYLCASSLNGGASYGYTFGSGTRLTVV.